This T cell receptor (beta chain) was observed in a study of spatial heterogeneity in lung cancer. Study as a whole: Roughly 2 years after resection was the median timing of the follow-up PBMC samples, which were sequenced when available. Study-level results: Resection blood, more than follow-up blood, showed ubiquitous expanded tumor TCRs.

The sample holds many counts of this clonotype. Its antigen is undetermined. Time point here: blood at routine non-recurrence follow-up after resection. Sequencing covered unsorted whole RNA taken from tumor, nontumor lung or frozen PBMC. Germline V gives CDR1 SGHNT, CDR2 YENEEA. V trimming: 5 bases; J trimming: 1 base; junction bases outside the gene matches: 10. The CDR3 loop spans 17 amino acids. TCRdb used MiXCR to reprocess the 5' RACE reads, holding one entry per CDR3 protein. In the table there are about 30,000 distinct CDR3 sequences, 6% of which are singletons. The origin of this receptor is a male donor with early-stage non-small cell lung cancer. Sequencing was performed on PBMCs, taken at follow-up. V and J are TRBV11-3 and TRBJ2-1; 8 bases fit TRBD2. CDR3 nucleotides: TGTGCCAGCAGCAGATGGACTAGCAGTGGGTCCTACAATGAGCAGTTCTTC. Its protein is CASSRWTSSGSYNEQFF. The full variable domain, in which reference TRBV11-3 and TRBJ2-1 provide the parts outside the CDR3, is EAGVVQSPRYKIIEKKQPVAFWCNPISGHNTLYWYLQNLGQGPELLIRYENEEAVDDSQLPKDRFSAERLKGVDSTLKIQPAELGDSAVYLCASSRWTSSGSYNEQFFGPGTRLTVL.